These T cell receptor beta chains were read from a single sample in a study of early T cells in non-severe SARS-CoV-2 infection. TCRdb redid the calling of the 5' RACE reads with MiXCR, one entry per CDR3 protein. This table has about 50,000 distinct CDR3 sequences, approximately 16% appearing once. Sequencing was performed on whole blood, taken at baseline. These receptors came from an adult who was a healthcare worker with PCR-confirmed SARS-CoV-2 infection or an uninfected control (not recorded which). Each CDR3 is given with its conserved first and last residue. Each record gives: CDR3 length, V gene, clone size, J gene, CDR3 protein. Rows may omit the clone size; those that give it use once, few, many or a size class.

length: 15
V: TRBV20-1
size: .
J: TRBJ2-1
CDR3: CSARGSGSSYNEQFF

length: 17
V: TRBV7-9
size: many
J: TRBJ1-1
CDR3: CASSSTNRGTTDKEAFF

length: 12
V: TRBV9
size: .
J: TRBJ2-7
CDR3: CASSVAGNEQYF

length: 13
V: TRBV12-3/TRBV12-4
size: few
J: TRBJ2-3
CDR3: CASKDGVTDTQYF

length: 14
V: TRBV7-6
size: many
J: TRBJ2-1
CDR3: CASSPLTYYNEQFF

length: 14
V: TRBV18
size: few
J: TRBJ2-7
CDR3: CASSPPLPTYEQYF

length: 16
V: TRBV20-1
size: few
J: TRBJ2-1
CDR3: CSARDPTLRGRNEQFF

length: 15
V: TRBV20-1
size: few
J: TRBJ2-5
CDR3: CSAVPASGRQETQYF

length: 13
V: TRBV20-1
size: .
J: TRBJ2-1
CDR3: CSAIPLSYNEQFF

length: 15
V: TRBV28
size: .
J: TRBJ2-2
CDR3: CASAGPTMNTGELFF

length: 14
V: TRBV6-1
size: many
J: TRBJ1-1
CDR3: CASSSRQGSLEAFF

length: 14
V: TRBV20-1
size: .
J: TRBJ1-1
CDR3: CSARDPQGSTEAFF

length: 18
V: TRBV11-2
size: few
J: TRBJ2-6
CDR3: CASSSGTGRNTGANVLTF

length: 18
V: TRBV2
size: .
J: TRBJ2-1
CDR3: CASRGLAGTSSSYNEQFF

length: 17
V: TRBV4-2
size: .
J: TRBJ2-1
CDR3: CASSQDYSGRAYNEQFF

length: 18
V: TRBV9
size: .
J: TRBJ2-3
CDR3: CASSLPGGAMFGTDTQYF

length: 14
V: TRBV7-9
size: many
J: TRBJ2-1
CDR3: CASSPGALPNEQFF

length: 18
V: TRBV27
size: .
J: TRBJ1-3
CDR3: CASSSRHYRGAGGNTIYF

length: 15
V: TRBV20-1
size: few
J: TRBJ2-3
CDR3: CSARGVAGLRDTQYF

length: 12
V: TRBV30
size: .
J: TRBJ2-7
CDR3: CAWTGGPYEQYF

length: 13
V: TRBV27
size: few
J: TRBJ2-7
CDR3: CASSASGSYEQYF

length: 14
V: TRBV11-2
size: few
J: TRBJ2-1
CDR3: CASSLAGIRNEQFF

length: 14
V: TRBV2
size: .
J: TRBJ2-5
CDR3: CASSEASLQETQYF

length: 13
V: TRBV20-1
size: .
J: TRBJ1-5
CDR3: CSATDLSNQPQHF

length: 16
V: TRBV4-2
size: .
J: TRBJ2-7
CDR3: CASSQELAGGIGEQYF

length: 14
V: TRBV7-2
size: .
J: TRBJ2-7
CDR3: CASSLLLRAYEQYF

length: 14
V: TRBV5-1
size: .
J: TRBJ2-7
CDR3: CASSLAVATYEQYF

length: 15
V: TRBV6-5
size: .
J: TRBJ2-7
CDR3: CASSSGGNRGTEQYF

length: 14
V: TRBV20-1
size: .
J: TRBJ2-5
CDR3: CSARGTRGGETQYF

length: 13
V: TRBV12-3/TRBV12-4
size: .
J: TRBJ2-1
CDR3: CASSWTGLNEQFF

length: 16
V: TRBV6-1
size: many
J: TRBJ1-3
CDR3: CASSVNRGGSGNTIYF

length: 15
V: TRBV10-3
size: .
J: TRBJ2-3
CDR3: CAIKSSGGLTDTQYF

length: 18
V: TRBV6-2/TRBV6-3
size: .
J: TRBJ2-7
CDR3: CASRPWGTNLWSSYEQYF